This TCR beta chain stems from a study of blood T cell repertoires in COVID-19. Study-level background: The United States, Italy and Spain supplied acute and convalescent COVID-19 samples. T cells, B-cell-depleted T cells, or PBMCs provided the cDNA or gDNA that served as material.

In the original workflow: Amplification of reference gene primers was used by the study to estimate nucleated cell counts. This table comes from immunoSEQ multiplex PCR, and its TCRdb copy is limited to in-frame clones, with some not included. V and J calls plus clone size are reproduced from that table; the DNA served to infer D and trimming. The sample yields 150,000 to 200,000 clones, 82% seen once. The CDR3 sequence is 15 residues long. J gave up 4 bases and V 5 bases, and 4 bases lay outside the gene matches. Germline assignment: CDR1 MNHEY and CDR2 SMNVEV (reference sequence). This clone was picked up a small number of times.

Sequences were obtained from peripheral blood. This sequence joins TRBV27 and TRBJ2-2, with 10 bases matching TRBD2. This receptor was obtained from a woman aged 30 to 39 with acute or convalescent COVID-19. This CDR3 reads CASSLRTSGTGELFF. The CDR3 region has the DNA TGTGCCAGCAGTCTTAGGACTAGCGGCACCGGGGAGCTGTTTTTT.